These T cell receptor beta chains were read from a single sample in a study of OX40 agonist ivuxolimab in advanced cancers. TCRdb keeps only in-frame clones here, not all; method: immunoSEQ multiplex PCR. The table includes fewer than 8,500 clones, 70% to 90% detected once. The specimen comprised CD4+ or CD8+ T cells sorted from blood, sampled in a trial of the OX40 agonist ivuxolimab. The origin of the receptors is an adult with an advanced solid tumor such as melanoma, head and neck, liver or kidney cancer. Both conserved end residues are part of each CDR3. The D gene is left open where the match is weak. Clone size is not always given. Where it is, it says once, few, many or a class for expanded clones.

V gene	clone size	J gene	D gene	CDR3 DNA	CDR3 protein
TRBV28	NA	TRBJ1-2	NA	TGTGCCAGCAGTACAGGGTATAACTATGGCTACACCTTC	CASSTGYNYGYTF
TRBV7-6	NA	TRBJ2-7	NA	TGTGCCAGCAGCTTATCTGGGGCATACGAGCAGTACTTC	CASSLSGAYEQYF
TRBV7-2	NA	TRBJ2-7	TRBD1	TGTGCCAGCAGCTTCTCCGGGACAGGGGTGTCCCACGAGCAGTACTTC	CASSFSGTGVSHEQYF
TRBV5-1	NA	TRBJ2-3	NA	TGCGCCAGCAGCTTGGCCGAGGTGACGGATACGCAGTATTTT	CASSLAEVTDTQYF
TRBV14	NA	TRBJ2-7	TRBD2	TGTGCCAGCAGCCGCGGGAGGAGCTCCGAGCAGTACTTC	CASSRGRSSEQYF
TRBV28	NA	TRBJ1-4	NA	TGTGCCAGCAGTTTAGGGTATGAGGATGAAAAACTGTTTTTT	CASSLGYEDEKLFF
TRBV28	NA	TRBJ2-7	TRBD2	TGTGCCAGCAGTTTCCCCTCCGGGACTAGCGGGAGGGTGGGCTACGAGCAGTACTTC	CASSFPSGTSGRVGYEQYF
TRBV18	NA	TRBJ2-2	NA	TGTGCCAGCTCACAGGGAGAGACCGGGGAGCTGTTTTTT	CASSQGETGELFF
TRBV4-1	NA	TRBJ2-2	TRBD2	TGCGCCAGCAGCGTCCCGGGAGGGAGGTCCGGGGAGCTGTTTTTT	CASSVPGGRSGELFF
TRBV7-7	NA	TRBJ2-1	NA	TGTGCTAGCAGCTTAGAGGTCGGGACATATCATGAGCAGTTCTTC	CASSLEVGTYHEQFF
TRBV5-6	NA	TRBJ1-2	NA	TGTGCCAGCAGCTTAGGGCAGAACTATGGCTACACCTTC	CASSLGQNYGYTF
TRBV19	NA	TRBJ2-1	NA	TGTGCCAGTAGTACGCCCTTTGGTGAGCAGTTCTTC	CASSTPFGEQFF
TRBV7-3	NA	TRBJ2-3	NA	TGTGCCAGCAGCGACAGGGTAGGGGGGCCCACAGATACGCAGTATTTT	CASSDRVGGPTDTQYF
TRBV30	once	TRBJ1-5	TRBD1	TGTGCCCGGACAGGGGGAGGCAATCAGCCCCAGCATTTT	CARTGGGNQPQHF
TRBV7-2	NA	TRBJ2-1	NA	TGTGCCAGCAGCTCAAGAGGGGGCAATGAGCAGTTCTTC	CASSSRGGNEQFF
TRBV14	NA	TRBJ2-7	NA	TGTGCCAGCAGCCAGAACCCGGGAACCTACGAGCAGTACTTC	CASSQNPGTYEQYF
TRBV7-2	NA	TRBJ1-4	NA	TGTGCCAGCAGCATGTCAGGGGCCTCCCGTGCTGAAAAACTGTTTTTT	CASSMSGASRAEKLFF
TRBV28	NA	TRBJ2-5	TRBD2	TGTGCCAGCCCTGGGGCGGGGGGCCGAGAGACCCAGTACTTC	CASPGAGGRETQYF
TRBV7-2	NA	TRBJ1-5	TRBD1	TGTGCCAGCAGCGCCCGACAGGGAAGCAATCAGCCCCAGCATTTT	CASSARQGSNQPQHF
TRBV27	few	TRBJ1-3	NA	TGTGCCAGCTCACGAACAGGGTTGAATGGAAACACCATATATTTT	CASSRTGLNGNTIYF
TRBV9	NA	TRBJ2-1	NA	TGTGCCAGCAGCGTAAGGGAGGGGGCGAGGAATGAGCAGTTCTTC	CASSVREGARNEQFF
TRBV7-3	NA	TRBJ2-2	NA	TGTGCCAGCAGCAAAGTTGGGGGAATGGCCGGGGAGCTGTTTTTT	CASSKVGGMAGELFF
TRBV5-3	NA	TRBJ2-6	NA	TGTGCCGGTGAACAAAGTCGGGCCAACGTCCTGACTTTC	CAGEQSRANVLTF
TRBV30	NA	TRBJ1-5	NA	TGTGCCTGGAGTATAGGAACAGGGCCTTATAGCAATCAGCCCCAGCATTTT	CAWSIGTGPYSNQPQHF
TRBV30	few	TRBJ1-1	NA	TGTGCCTGGAGTGTCAGTTCGAACACTGAAGCTTTCTTT	CAWSVSSNTEAFF
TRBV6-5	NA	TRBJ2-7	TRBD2	TGTGCCAGCAGACTTAGCGGGAGTCTCCACGAGCAGTACTTC	CASRLSGSLHEQYF
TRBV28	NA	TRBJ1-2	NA	TGTGCCAGCAGTTTCCAGGGCACGGGCGGCTACACCTTC	CASSFQGTGGYTF
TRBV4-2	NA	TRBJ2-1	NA	TGTGCCAGCAGCCAAGAAGGCACTAGCAGTGAGCAGTTCTTC	CASSQEGTSSEQFF
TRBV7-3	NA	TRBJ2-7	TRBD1	TGTGCCAGCAGCTTATTTCCAGGGGGCAGTTACGAGCAGTACTTC	CASSLFPGGSYEQYF
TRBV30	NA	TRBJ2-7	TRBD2	TGTGCCTGGAGTGTTTCGGGGGGTGAGCAGTACTTC	CAWSVSGGEQYF
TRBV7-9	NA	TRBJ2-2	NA	TGTGCCAGCAGCCCAAGGAGCCCCACTGGAGTCGGGGAGCTGTTTTTT	CASSPRSPTGVGELFF
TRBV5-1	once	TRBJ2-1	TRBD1	TGCGCCAGCAGACCCTCCGGGACAGGGGACAATGAGCAGTTCTTC	CASRPSGTGDNEQFF
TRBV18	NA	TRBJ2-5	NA	TGTGCCAGCTCACCACCGCAGAGCCAAGAGACCCAGTACTTC	CASSPPQSQETQYF
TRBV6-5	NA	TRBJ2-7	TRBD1	TGTGCCAGCAGTACCGGCCTTACAGGGGGCGAGCAGTACTTC	CASSTGLTGGEQYF
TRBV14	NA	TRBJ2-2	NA	TGTGCCAGCAGCCAAATTACCGGACAGGGAGGGGACACCGGGGAGCTGTTTTTT	CASSQITGQGGDTGELFF
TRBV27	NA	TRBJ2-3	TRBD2	TGTGCCAGCAGTTGGACTAGCGGAAGCACAGATACGCAGTATTTT	CASSWTSGSTDTQYF
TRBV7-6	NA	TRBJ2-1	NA	TGTGCCAGCAGCTTGTTGAATGAGCAGTTCTTC	CASSLLNEQFF
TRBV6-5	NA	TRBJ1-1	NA	TGTGCCAGCAGTTACTCCCACATGACCGGGTTCGGAGCTTTCTTT	CASSYSHMTGFGAFF
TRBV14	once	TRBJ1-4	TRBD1	TGTGCCAGCAGATCTATTTTCCGACAGGGGGCAACTAATGAAAAACTGTTTTTT	CASRSIFRQGATNEKLFF
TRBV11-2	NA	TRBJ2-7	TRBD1	TGTGCCAGCAGCCCGCAGACAGGGACCGGCTACGAGCAGTACTTC	CASSPQTGTGYEQYF
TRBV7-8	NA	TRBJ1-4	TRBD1	TGTGCCAGCAGCGGGAGACAGGGGAGGTGGGAAAAACTGTTTTTT	CASSGRQGRWEKLFF
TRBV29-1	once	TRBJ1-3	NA	TGCAGCGTTGGGGAATTCTCTGGAAACACCATATATTTT	CSVGEFSGNTIYF
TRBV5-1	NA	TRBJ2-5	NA	TGCGCCAGCAGCCCCGCCCAAGAGACCCAGTACTTC	CASSPAQETQYF
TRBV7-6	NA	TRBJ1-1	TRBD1	TGTGCCAGCAGCAAAGGGGGACAGGTGAGGACTGAAGCTTTCTTT	CASSKGGQVRTEAFF
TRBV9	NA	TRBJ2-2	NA	TGTGCCAGCAGCGTAACAGATGCGAACACCGGGGAGCTGTTTTTT	CASSVTDANTGELFF
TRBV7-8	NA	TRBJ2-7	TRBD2	TGTGCCAGCAGGGGGGGAGGGACCAACGAGCAGTACTTC	CASRGGGTNEQYF
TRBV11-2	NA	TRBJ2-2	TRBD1	TGTGCCAGCAGCCCTCTCGGGGGACAGGGGAGGGACACCGGGGAGCTGTTTTTT	CASSPLGGQGRDTGELFF
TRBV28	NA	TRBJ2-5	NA	TGTGCCTACGGCTCAGGGTTGGCCCAGTACTTC	CAYGSGLAQYF
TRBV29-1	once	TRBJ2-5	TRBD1	TGCAGCGTGGAGGGACAGGCACAAGAGACCCAGTACTTC	CSVEGQAQETQYF
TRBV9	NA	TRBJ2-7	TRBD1	TGTGCCAGCAACTCTGGACAGGGGAGCTACGAGCAGTACTTC	CASNSGQGSYEQYF
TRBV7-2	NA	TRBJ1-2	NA	TGTGCCAGCAGCTTAGACGACAGGCCAAACTATGGCTACACCTTC	CASSLDDRPNYGYTF
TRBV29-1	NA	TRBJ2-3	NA	TGCAGCGGTTCGAGGGGGGAGGTAGTAGATACGCAGTATTTT	CSGSRGEVVDTQYF
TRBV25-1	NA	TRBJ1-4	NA	TGTGCCAGCAGTCCCGGCGAGATAAGGGGGAAACTGTTTTTT	CASSPGEIRGKLFF
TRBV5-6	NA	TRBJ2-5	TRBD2	TGTGCCAGCAGCTCCCCAAAGCGAGGGAGGGGACCCGGCGAGACCCAGTACTTC	CASSSPKRGRGPGETQYF
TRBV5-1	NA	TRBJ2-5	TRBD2	TGCGCCAGCAGCTTGGCGAGCGGGGTTGGGGAGACCCAGTACTTC	CASSLASGVGETQYF
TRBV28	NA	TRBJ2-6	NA	TGTGCCAGCAGCCCCGGTACCTCTGGGGCCAACGTCCTGACTTTC	CASSPGTSGANVLTF
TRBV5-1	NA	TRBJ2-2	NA	TGCGCCAGCAGCTACGGACAGTTGGTGAACACCGGGGAGCTGTTTTTT	CASSYGQLVNTGELFF
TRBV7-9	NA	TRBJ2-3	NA	TGTGCCAGCAGCTTGATGGCGGGGGCCACAGATACGCAGTATTTT	CASSLMAGATDTQYF
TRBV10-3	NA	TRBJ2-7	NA	TGTGCCATCAGAACCACAGGAAAGACTGGCTACGAGCAGTACTTC	CAIRTTGKTGYEQYF
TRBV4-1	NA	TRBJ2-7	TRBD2	TGCGCCAGCAGCCAAGGTCTAGCGGGAACCTACGAGCAGTACTTC	CASSQGLAGTYEQYF